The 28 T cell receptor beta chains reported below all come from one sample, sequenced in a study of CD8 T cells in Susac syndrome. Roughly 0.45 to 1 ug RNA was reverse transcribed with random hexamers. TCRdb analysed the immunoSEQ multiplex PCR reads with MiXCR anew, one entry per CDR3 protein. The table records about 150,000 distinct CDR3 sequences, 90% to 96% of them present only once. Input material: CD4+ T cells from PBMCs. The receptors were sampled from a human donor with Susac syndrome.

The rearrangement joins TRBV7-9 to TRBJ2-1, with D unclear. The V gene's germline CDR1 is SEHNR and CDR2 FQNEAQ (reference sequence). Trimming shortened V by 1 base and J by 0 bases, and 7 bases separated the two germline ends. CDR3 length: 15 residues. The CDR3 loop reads CASSLGAISYNEQFF. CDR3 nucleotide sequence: TGTGCCAGCAGCTTAGGGGCCATCTCCTACAATGAGCAGTTCTTC.

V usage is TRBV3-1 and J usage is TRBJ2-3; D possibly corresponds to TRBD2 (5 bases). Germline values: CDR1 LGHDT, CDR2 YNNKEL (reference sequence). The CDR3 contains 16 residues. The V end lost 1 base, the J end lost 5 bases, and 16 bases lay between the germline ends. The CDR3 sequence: CASSQAPGLREDTQYF. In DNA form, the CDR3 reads TGTGCCAGCAGCCAAGCCCCCGGACTGCGAGAAGATACGCAGTATTTT.

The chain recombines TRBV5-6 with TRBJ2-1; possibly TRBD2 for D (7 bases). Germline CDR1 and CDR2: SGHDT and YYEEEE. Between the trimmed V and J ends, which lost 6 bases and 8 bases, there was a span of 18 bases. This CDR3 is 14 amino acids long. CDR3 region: CASIYRGAGHEQFF. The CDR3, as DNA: TGTGCCAGCATCTACCGGGGGGCCGGTCATGAGCAGTTCTTC.

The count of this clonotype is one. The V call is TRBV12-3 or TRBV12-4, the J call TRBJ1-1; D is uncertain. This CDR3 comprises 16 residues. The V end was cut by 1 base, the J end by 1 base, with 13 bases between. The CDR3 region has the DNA TGTGCCAGCAGTTTAGGGGCCGAATTACCGAACACTGAAGCTTTCTTT. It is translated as CASSLGAELPNTEAFF.

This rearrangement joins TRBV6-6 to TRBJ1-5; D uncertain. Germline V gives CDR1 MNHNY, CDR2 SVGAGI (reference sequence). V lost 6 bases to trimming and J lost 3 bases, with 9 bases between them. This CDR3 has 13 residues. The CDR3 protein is CASREQTNQPQHF. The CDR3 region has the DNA TGTGCCAGCAGGGAGCAGACCAATCAGCCCCAGCATTTT.

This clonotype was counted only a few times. DNA of the CDR3: TGTGCCAGCAGTGACACGGGCGAGCAGTACTTC. It encodes CASSDTGEQYF. V and J are TRBV6-4 and TRBJ2-7; no definite D call. Trimming removed 2 bases from V and 6 bases from J, with 5 bases in between. This CDR3 comprises 11 residues. Germline CDR1 is MRHNA and CDR2 is SNTAGT.

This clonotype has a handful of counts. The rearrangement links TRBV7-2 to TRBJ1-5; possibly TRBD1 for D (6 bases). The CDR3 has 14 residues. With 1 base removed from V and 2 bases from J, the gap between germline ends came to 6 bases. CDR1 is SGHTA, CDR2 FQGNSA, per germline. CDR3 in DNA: TGTGCCAGCAGCTTAGGGACAGGCAATCAGCCCCAGCATTTT. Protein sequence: CASSLGTGNQPQHF.

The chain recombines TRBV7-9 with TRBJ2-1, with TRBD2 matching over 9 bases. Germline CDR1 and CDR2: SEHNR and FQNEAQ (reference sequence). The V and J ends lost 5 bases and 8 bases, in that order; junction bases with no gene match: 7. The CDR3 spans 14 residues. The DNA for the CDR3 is TGTGCCAGCAGCCAACTAGCGGGTTTTCATGAGCAGTTCTTC. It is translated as CASSQLAGFHEQFF.

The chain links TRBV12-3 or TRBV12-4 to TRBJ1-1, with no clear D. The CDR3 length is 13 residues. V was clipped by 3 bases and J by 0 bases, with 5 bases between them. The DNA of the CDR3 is TGTGCCAGCAGTTTGAGAGTGAACACTGAAGCTTTCTTT. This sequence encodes CASSLRVNTEAFF.

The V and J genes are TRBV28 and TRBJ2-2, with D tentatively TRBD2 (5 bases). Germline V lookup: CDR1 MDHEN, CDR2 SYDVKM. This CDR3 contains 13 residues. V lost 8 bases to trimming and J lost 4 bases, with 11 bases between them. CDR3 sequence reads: CASGRRSTGELFF. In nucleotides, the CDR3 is TGTGCCAGCGGAAGGAGGAGCACCGGGGAGCTGTTTTTT.

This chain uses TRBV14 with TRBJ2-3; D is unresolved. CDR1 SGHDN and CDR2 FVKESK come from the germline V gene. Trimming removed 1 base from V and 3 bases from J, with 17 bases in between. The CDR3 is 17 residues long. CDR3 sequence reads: CASSQGAMGMVTDTQYF. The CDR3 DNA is TGTGCCAGCAGCCAAGGAGCAATGGGGATGGTTACAGATACGCAGTATTTT.

The CDR3 loop is CATSRGFNEKLFF. The CDR3, as DNA: TGTGCCACCAGCAGAGGGTTCAATGAAAAACTGTTTTTT. The rearrangement uses TRBV15 and TRBJ1-4; D is uncertain. V shed 1 base and J shed 5 bases, with 5 bases lying between them. The V gene's germline CDR1 is LNHNV and CDR2 YYDKDF (reference sequence). The CDR3 loop spans 13 amino acids.

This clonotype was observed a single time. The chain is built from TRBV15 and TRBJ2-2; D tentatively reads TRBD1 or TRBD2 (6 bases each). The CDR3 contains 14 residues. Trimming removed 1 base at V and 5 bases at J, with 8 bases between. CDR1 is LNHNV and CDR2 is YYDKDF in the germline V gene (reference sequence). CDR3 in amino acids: CATSRGGGTGELFF. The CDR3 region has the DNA TGTGCCACCAGCAGAGGAGGGGGGACCGGGGAGCTGTTTTTT.

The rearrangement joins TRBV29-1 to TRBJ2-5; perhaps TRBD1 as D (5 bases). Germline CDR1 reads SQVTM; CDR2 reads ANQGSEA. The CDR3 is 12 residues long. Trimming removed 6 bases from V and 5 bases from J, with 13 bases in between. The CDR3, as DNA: TGCAGCGTCCTACTTTACAGGGAGACCCAGTACTTC. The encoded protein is CSVLLYRETQYF. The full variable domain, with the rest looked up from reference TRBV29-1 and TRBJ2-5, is SAVISQKPSRDICQRGTSLTIQCQVDSQVTMMFWYRQQPGQSLTLIATANQGSEATYESGFVIDKFPISRPNLTFSTLTVSNMSPEDSSIYLCSVLLYRETQYFGPGTRLLVL.

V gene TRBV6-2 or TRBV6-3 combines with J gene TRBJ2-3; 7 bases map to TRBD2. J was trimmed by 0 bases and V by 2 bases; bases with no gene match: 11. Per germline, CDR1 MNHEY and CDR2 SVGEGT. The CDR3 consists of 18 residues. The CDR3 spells CASSYETSYRTSTDTQYF. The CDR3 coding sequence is TGTGCCAGCAGTTACGAGACTAGCTACCGCACAAGCACAGATACGCAGTATTTT.

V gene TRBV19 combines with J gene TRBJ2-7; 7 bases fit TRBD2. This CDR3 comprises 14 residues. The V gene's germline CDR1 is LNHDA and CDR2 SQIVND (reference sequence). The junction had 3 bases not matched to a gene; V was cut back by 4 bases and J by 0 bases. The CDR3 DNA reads TGTGCCAGTAGTAACGGGGGGATCTCCTACGAGCAGTACTTC. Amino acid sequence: CASSNGGISYEQYF.

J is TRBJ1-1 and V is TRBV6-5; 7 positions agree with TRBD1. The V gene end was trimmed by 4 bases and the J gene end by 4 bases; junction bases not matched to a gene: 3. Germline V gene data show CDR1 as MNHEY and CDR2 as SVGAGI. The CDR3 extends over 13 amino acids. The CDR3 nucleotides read TGTGCCAGCAGTTCCAGGGGGATCACTGAAGCTTTCTTT. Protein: CASSSRGITEAFF.

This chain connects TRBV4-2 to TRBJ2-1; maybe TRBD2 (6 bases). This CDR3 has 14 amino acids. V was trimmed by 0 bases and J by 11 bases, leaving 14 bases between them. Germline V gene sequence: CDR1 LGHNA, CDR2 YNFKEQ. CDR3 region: CASSQDASGTQQFF. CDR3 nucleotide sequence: TGTGCCAGCAGCCAAGATGCGTCCGGGACTCAGCAGTTCTTC.

CDR3 nucleotides: TGTGCCAGCAGTTTGGGGCCACCGGGGGGCATAGGTAATCAGCCCCAGCATTTT. Amino acid sequence: CASSLGPPGGIGNQPQHF. This chain joins TRBV27 and TRBJ1-5; D perhaps matches TRBD1 (6 bases). The V end was cut by 3 bases, the J end by 4 bases, with 22 bases between. The length of the CDR3 is 18 residues. Germline V CDR1 and CDR2: MNHEY, SMNVEV (reference sequence).

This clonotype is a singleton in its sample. The CDR3 here is CATLQGRLDQPQHF. The CDR3 DNA reads as TGTGCCACCCTACAGGGAAGGTTGGATCAGCCCCAGCATTTT. The chain links TRBV6-1 to TRBJ1-5, with a possible D match to TRBD1 (6 bases). Germline values: CDR1 MNHNS, CDR2 SASEGT. Trimming removed 10 bases from V and 5 bases from J, with 18 bases in between. This CDR3 comprises 14 residues.

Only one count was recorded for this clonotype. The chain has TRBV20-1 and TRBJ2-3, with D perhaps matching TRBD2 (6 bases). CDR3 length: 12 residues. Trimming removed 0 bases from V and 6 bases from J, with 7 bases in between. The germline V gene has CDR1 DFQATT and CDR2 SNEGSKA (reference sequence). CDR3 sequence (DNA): TGCAGTGCTAGAGATGGGAGGGATACGCAGTATTTT. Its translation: CSARDGRDTQYF.

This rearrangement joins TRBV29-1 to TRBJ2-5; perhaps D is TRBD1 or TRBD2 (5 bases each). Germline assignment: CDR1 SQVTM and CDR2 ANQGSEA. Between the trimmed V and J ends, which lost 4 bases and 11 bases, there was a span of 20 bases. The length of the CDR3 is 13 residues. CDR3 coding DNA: TGCAGCGTTGTCGTGGGGACCCTTCGCGGACAGTACTTC. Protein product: CSVVVGTLRGQYF.

The CDR3 coding sequence is TGTGCCAGCAGTTCGACAACTAGCGGGAGTGACACCGGGGAGCTGTTTTTT. Encoded protein: CASSSTTSGSDTGELFF. The chain employs TRBV28 and TRBJ2-2; 11 nucleotides match TRBD2. Trimming cost V 4 bases and J 3 bases; bases outside gene matches: 7. Germline V lookup: CDR1 MDHEN, CDR2 SYDVKM. This CDR3 spans 17 amino acids.

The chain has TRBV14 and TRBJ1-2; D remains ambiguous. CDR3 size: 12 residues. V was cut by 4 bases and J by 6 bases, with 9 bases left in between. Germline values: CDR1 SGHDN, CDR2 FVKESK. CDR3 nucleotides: TGTGCCAGCAGCCCTCAAACCGATGGCTACACCTTC. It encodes CASSPQTDGYTF.

CDR3 in DNA: TGCAGTAGGGGAGGGGGACAAAGAGGTTCTTCGGACACTGAAGCTTTCTTT. Translation gives CSRGGGQRGSSDTEAFF. This rearrangement joins TRBV20-1 to TRBJ1-1; tentatively, D is TRBD1 (6 bases). Trimming cost V 8 bases and J 3 bases, with 28 bases left between them. The CDR3 loop spans 17 amino acids. Germline loops: CDR1 DFQATT, CDR2 SNEGSKA (reference sequence).

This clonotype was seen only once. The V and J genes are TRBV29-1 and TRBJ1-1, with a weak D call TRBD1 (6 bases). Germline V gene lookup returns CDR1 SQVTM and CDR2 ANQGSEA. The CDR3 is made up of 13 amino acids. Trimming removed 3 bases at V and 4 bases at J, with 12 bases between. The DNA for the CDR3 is TGCAGCGTTGATAACAGGGTGGGCACTGAAGCTTTCTTT. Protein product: CSVDNRVGTEAFF.

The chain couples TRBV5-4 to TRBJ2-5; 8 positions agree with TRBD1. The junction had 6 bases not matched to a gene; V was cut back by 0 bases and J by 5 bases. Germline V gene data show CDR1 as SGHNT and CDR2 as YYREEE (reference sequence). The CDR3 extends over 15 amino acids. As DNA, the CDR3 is TGTGCCAGCAGCTTGGGTGGCAGGGGGCTGGAGACCCAGTACTTC. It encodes CASSLGGRGLETQYF.

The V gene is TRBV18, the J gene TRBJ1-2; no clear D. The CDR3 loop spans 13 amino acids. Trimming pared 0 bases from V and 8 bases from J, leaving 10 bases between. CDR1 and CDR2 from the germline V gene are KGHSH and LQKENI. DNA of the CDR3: TGTGCCAGCTCACCACCGGTGGGAGACGGCTACACCTTC. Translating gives CASSPPVGDGYTF. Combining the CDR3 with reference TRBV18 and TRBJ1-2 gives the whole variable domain NAGVMQNPRHLVRRRGQEARLRCSPMKGHSHVYWYRQLPEEGLKFMVYLQKENIIDESGMPKERFSAEFPKEGPSILRIQQVVRGDSAAYFCASSPPVGDGYTFGSGTRLTVV.